This TCR delta chain derives from a study of gamma-delta T cells after stem cell transplantation (dated by TCRdb to 2016 to 2017). Receptor amplification or capture employed RT-PCR. The instrument given in TCRdb is Illumina MiSeq. TCRdb called clones afresh from the public reads with CATT; identical DNA rows were later merged. This sample gives some 470 delta-chain clones in total; about 42% of them show up just once. The ten top clones hold 40% to 45% of the sample. Points on this clone: Its antigen is not yet known. Since a far larger clone is one base different, this is likely a read error. Other DNA sequences of this sample code for an identical CDR3.

CDR1 and CDR2 (GEAIGNYY, EKD) derive from the germline V gene. Its CDR3 holds 22 amino acids, cysteine through phenylalanine. Only the CDR3 DNA is retained, 66 bases long and in frame from the first base. V is reduced by 7 bases and J by 0 bases, leaving a spacing of 35 bases between them. Sequencing was performed on gamma-delta T cells. The chain employs TRDV2 and TRDJ2; the D gene is perhaps TRDD3, on 9 matching bases. The receptor was isolated from a human donor. It is not recorded whose cells these are; they may come from a transplant donor. The DNA sequence is TGTGCCTGCGACCCTTACTTCCTACGCAGCTGGGGGATCCCAGCTTTGACAGCACAACTCTTCTTT. This sequence encodes CACDPYFLRSWGIPALTAQLFF.